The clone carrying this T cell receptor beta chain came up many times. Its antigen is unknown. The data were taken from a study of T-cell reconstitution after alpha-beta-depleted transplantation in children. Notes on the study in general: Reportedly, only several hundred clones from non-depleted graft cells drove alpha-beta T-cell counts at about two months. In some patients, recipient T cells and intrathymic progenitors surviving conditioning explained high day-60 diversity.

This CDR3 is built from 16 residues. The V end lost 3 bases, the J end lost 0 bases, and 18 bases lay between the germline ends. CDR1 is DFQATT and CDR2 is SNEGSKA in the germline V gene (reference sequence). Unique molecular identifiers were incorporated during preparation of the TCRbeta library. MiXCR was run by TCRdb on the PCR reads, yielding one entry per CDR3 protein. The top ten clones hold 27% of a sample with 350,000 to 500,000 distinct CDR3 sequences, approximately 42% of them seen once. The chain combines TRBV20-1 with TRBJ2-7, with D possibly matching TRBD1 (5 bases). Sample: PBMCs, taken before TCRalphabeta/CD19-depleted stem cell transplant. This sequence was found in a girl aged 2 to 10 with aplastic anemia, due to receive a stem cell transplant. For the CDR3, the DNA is TGCAGTGCTAGGGGTTTGGGGCATCTTAGCTCCTACGAGCAGTACTTC. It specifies CSARGLGHLSSYEQYF.